This T cell receptor (beta chain) was recovered during a study of T cells after yellow fever vaccination. Broader study findings: The booster saw the reappearance of most primary-vaccination clones (roughly 96% CD4, 80% to 90% CD8). Among all clonotypes, a small share was observed in both CD4 and CD8 compartments.

With 4 bases removed from V and 12 bases from J, the gap between germline ends came to 16 bases. Germline lookup yields CDR1 SGHDN and CDR2 FVKESK. The CDR3 is 13 residues long. Points on this clonotype: Its cognate antigen is unknown.

The study made its TCR cDNA through 5'RACE template switching. That step introduced a universal primer site along with UMIs. One entry per CDR3 protein results from TCRdb running MiXCR on the 5' RACE reads. The repertoire holds hundreds of thousands of distinct CDR3 sequences, with more than 9% as singletons. This sequence originates from a man aged 25 to 40 who received the YFV17D yellow fever vaccine. This chain links TRBV14 with TRBJ2-1; either TRBD1 or TRBD2 may supply D (6 bases each). The specimen comprised PBMCs, sampled on the day of the yellow fever booster vaccination. The CDR3 is CASSRGGLVGQFF. CDR3 DNA: TGTGCCAGCAGCCGAGGGGGACTGGTCGGGCAGTTCTTC.